The 18 T cell receptor beta chains below were found in one sample sequenced in a study of blood T cells in healthy people across ages. PCR was performed a second time for about 6 to 11 cycles using a sample-barcoded 5' primer and a J-beta primer mix. MiXCR was run by TCRdb on the 5' RACE reads, yielding one entry per CDR3 protein. Here the sample spans 700,000 or so distinct CDR3 sequences, 40% to 50% being singletons. The sample consisted of blood. Receptor source: a man older than 75 in good health.

This chain joins TRBV15 and TRBJ2-7; D gene uncertain. Germline V gene sequence: CDR1 LNHNV, CDR2 YYDKDF (reference sequence). This CDR3 spans 15 amino acids. Between the trimmed V and J ends, which lost 7 bases and 0 bases, there was a span of 16 bases. CDR3: CATKAEVASSYEQYF. CDR3 nucleotides: TGTGCCACCAAAGCAGAAGTCGCCAGCTCCTACGAGCAGTACTTC.

This rearrangement joins TRBV7-9 to TRBJ1-1; no definite D call. The CDR3 extends over 19 amino acids. Germline V gene lookup returns CDR1 SEHNR and CDR2 FQNEAQ (reference sequence). The V and J ends lost 2 bases and 1 base respectively, with 23 bases between them. The CDR3 bases are TGTGCCAGCAGCTTATTGGCCAGTATAACTGATACACAGAACACTGAAGCTTTCTTT. Protein: CASSLLASITDTQNTEAFF. Filled out from reference TRBV7-9 and TRBJ1-1, the complete variable domain reads DTGVSQNPRHKITKRGQNVTFRCDPISEHNRLYWYRQTLGQGPEFLTYFQNEAQLEKSRLLSDRFSAERPKGSFSTLEIQRTEQGDSAMYLCASSLLASITDTQNTEAFFGQGTRLTVV.

Concerning this clonotype: A read error is possible here, since a much larger clone lies one base away. The gene calls are TRBV7-2 and TRBJ2-3, with 7 bases that match TRBD2. The CDR3 has 15 residues. The germline V gene encodes CDR1 SGHTA and CDR2 FQGNSA. CDR3 bases: TGTGCCGGCAGCTTAGATCGGGGGGGCACAGATACGCAGTATTTT. This sequence encodes CAGSLDRGGTDTQYF.

This clonotype was counted at least ten times. This chain joins TRBV20-1 and TRBJ2-5, with 7 bases fitting TRBD2. The germline CDR1 and CDR2 sequences are DFQATT and SNEGSKA (reference sequence). The ends lost 5 bases at V and 1 base at J; junction bases unmatched: 7. CDR3 size: 14 residues. The CDR3 DNA reads TGCAGTGCTGGGCGCGGGGGACCCCAAGAGACCCAGTACTTC. Translation: CSAGRGGPQETQYF.

The table lists this clonotype with a few counts. J is TRBJ2-5 and V is TRBV24-1; 11 nucleotides align to TRBD2. From germline, CDR1 is KGHDR and CDR2 SFDVKD. This CDR3 is 13 amino acids long. V gave up 9 bases and J gave up 4 bases; unmatched junction bases: 3. The CDR3 DNA sequence: TGTGCCACCCGAGGGACTAGCGGAGAGACCCAGTACTTC. Residues: CATRGTSGETQYF.

This clonotype was picked up a small number of times. This chain uses TRBV12-3 or TRBV12-4 with TRBJ2-3; D is perhaps TRBD1 or TRBD2 (5 bases each). V gave up 6 bases and J gave up 4 bases, with 11 bases separating them. The CDR3 sequence is 13 residues long. The CDR3 sequence: CASRSGTADTQYF. CDR3 bases: TGTGCCAGCAGGTCTGGGACGGCAGATACGCAGTATTTT.

In this sample, this clonotype turned up a few times. The gene calls are TRBV20-1 and TRBJ1-2; 8 nucleotides agree with TRBD1. Germline V gene lookup returns CDR1 DFQATT and CDR2 SNEGSKA (reference sequence). J gave up 0 bases and V 1 base, and 7 bases lay outside the gene matches. The CDR3 covers 16 residues. CDR3: CSARAGRGLANYGYTF. The CDR3 DNA follows: TGCAGTGCTAGAGCGGGCAGGGGGCTAGCTAACTATGGCTACACCTTC.

This clonotype has a handful of counts. The chain couples TRBV4-2 to TRBJ2-4; TRBD1 might be the D (5 bases). This CDR3 is built from 15 residues. V was shortened by 0 bases and J by 15 bases, with 21 bases between the two germline ends. CDR1 is LGHNA and CDR2 is YNFKEQ in the germline V gene. This CDR3 is CASSQDGENRSPRYF. As DNA, the CDR3 is TGTGCCAGCAGCCAAGATGGGGAAAACAGGTCCCCTCGGTACTTC.

This clonotype was counted at least ten times. The chain uses TRBV29-1 and TRBJ1-2, with TRBD1 as a possible D gene (5 bases). Germline lookup yields CDR1 SQVTM and CDR2 ANQGSEA. V gave up 7 bases and J gave up 3 bases, with 18 bases separating them. The CDR3 runs to 14 residues. The CDR3: CSGKRQGVDYGYTF. The CDR3, as DNA: TGCAGCGGGAAGAGGCAGGGAGTTGACTATGGCTACACCTTC. The full variable domain, in which reference TRBV29-1 and TRBJ1-2 provide the parts outside the CDR3, is SAVISQKPSRDICQRGTSLTIQCQVDSQVTMMFWYRQQPGQSLTLIATANQGSEATYESGFVIDKFPISRPNLTFSTLTVSNMSPEDSSIYLCSGKRQGVDYGYTFGSGTRLTVV.

V usage is TRBV2 and J usage is TRBJ2-5; D gene unclear. The CDR3 spans 15 residues. V lost 3 bases, J lost 1 base, and 12 bases lay in between. CDR1 and CDR2 from the germline V gene are SNHLY and FYNNEI. The CDR3 DNA reads as TGTGCCAGCAGTGACCTCGGACGGATCCAAGAGACCCAGTACTTC. It is translated as CASSDLGRIQETQYF.

The V gene is TRBV5-5, the J gene TRBJ2-5; D possibly corresponds to TRBD1 (5 bases). The DNA end favors TRBJ2-1, so the J call may be wrong. Germline V gives CDR1 SGHKS, CDR2 YYEKEE (reference sequence). The CDR3 runs 15 residues. Here the CDR3 reads CASSPLSQGQETQFF. CDR3 DNA: TGTGCCAGCAGCCCCCTAAGCCAGGGCCAAGAGACCCAGTTCTTC.

The chain joins TRBV7-8 to TRBJ2-4; no clear D. The J call is doubtful: the DNA matches TRBJ2-7 better. The CDR3 has 14 residues. The germline V gene has CDR1 SGHVS and CDR2 FQNEAQ. The CDR3 DNA sequence: TGTGCCAGCAGCTTAGACGCCATAGTCCTCGAGCAGTACTTC. Amino acid sequence: CASSLDAIVLEQYF.

The chain links TRBV7-2 to TRBJ2-3; no reliable D call. The V end lost 5 bases, the J end lost 1 base, and 10 bases lay between the germline ends. Germline CDR1 reads SGHTA; CDR2 reads FQGNSA. The CDR3 extends over 14 amino acids. The CDR3 loop is CASSQHYRTDTQYF. The CDR3, as DNA: TGTGCCAGCAGCCAGCACTACCGCACAGATACGCAGTATTTT.

The J gene is TRBJ2-2, the V gene TRBV5-1, with TRBD1 matching over 10 bases. The CDR3 runs 16 residues. The V gene's germline CDR1 is SGHRS and CDR2 YFSETQ. Germline trimming cut 3 bases from V and 4 bases from J; bases unmatched to any gene: 6. CDR3 protein: CASSSGTGAATGELFF. The DNA of the CDR3 is TGCGCCAGCAGCTCCGGGACAGGGGCGGCCACCGGGGAGCTGTTTTTT.

The gene calls are TRBV7-2 and TRBJ1-5, with a weak D call TRBD1 (5 bases). Trimming removed 1 base at V and 7 bases at J, with 8 bases between. Germline V CDR1 and CDR2: SGHTA, FQGNSA. CDR3 length equals 13 residues. The CDR3, as DNA: TGTGCCAGCAGCTTAGAGCGGGACCAGCCCCAGCATTTT. This encodes CASSLERDQPQHF.

Only one count was recorded for this clonotype. This sequence may be a read error, since a much larger clone differs from it by one base. The chain has TRBV7-9 and TRBJ2-2; 11 nucleotides align to TRBD1. CDR1 and CDR2 (germline): SEHNR, FQNEAQ (reference sequence). V lost 3 bases and J lost 5; bases outside the gene matches: 5. CDR3 length: 16 amino acids. The CDR3 DNA follows: TGTGCCAGCAGCTTGGGACAGGGGGGAATAACCGGGGAGCTGTTTTTT. Translating gives CASSLGQGGITGELFF.

This chain uses TRBV27 with TRBJ1-5, with 8 positions matching TRBD1. The J segment lost 11 bases and the V segment lost 5 bases, leaving 17 bases of the junction unmatched. Germline assignment: CDR1 MNHEY and CDR2 SMNVEV (reference sequence). The CDR3 consists of 16 residues. CDR3 sequence reads: CASSRRQGTMGSTQHF. CDR3 DNA: TGTGCCAGCAGTAGACGACAGGGGACTATGGGTTCGACCCAGCATTTT.

This clonotype was picked up a small number of times. This sequence joins TRBV20-1 and TRBJ2-7; TRBD1 agrees at 7 bases. The CDR3 sequence is 16 residues long. V dropped 0 bases and J dropped 1; count of bases not matched to a gene: 9. From germline, CDR1 is DFQATT and CDR2 SNEGSKA (reference sequence). In DNA, the CDR3 is TGCAGTGCTAGAGATTGCCCCCGACAGGGATCCTACGAGCAGTACTTC. This sequence encodes CSARDCPRQGSYEQYF.